The 9 T cell receptor beta chains below come from one sample, sequenced in a study of T cells in Graves' hyperthyroidism and ophthalmopathy. Authors of the study amplified TCR beta CDR3 regions from RNA transcripts. In the first-round RT-PCR of the TCR CDR3, the HTBI primer set was used. TCRdb recomputed calls from the multiplex PCR reads with MiXCR, one row per CDR3 protein. This sample has approximately 40,000 distinct CDR3 sequences, with around 56% found just once. Material: blood. The receptors originated from a man in his forties or fifties with Graves' ophthalmopathy.

This clonotype was detected once. The chain carries TRBV12-3 or TRBV12-4 and TRBJ1-2, with a possible D match to TRBD1 (5 bases). This CDR3 region has 13 residues. V gave up 6 bases and J gave up 8 bases, with 16 bases separating them. CDR3 bases: TGTGCCAGCAGCCTGCAGGGCGTTACGGGCTACACCTTC. Translating it yields CASSLQGVTGYTF.

This clonotype was counted at least ten times. The chain couples TRBV28 to TRBJ1-1; TRBD1 might be the D (6 bases). The germline gives CDR1 MDHEN, CDR2 SYDVKM. Trimming pared 2 bases from V and 8 bases from J, leaving 9 bases between. The CDR3 runs 12 residues. This chain's CDR3 is CASSLGRGEAFF. CDR3 DNA sequence: TGTGCCAGCAGTTTAGGCAGGGGAGAAGCTTTCTTT. The entire variable domain, with the rest obtained from reference TRBV28 and TRBJ1-1, is as follows: DVKVTQSSRYLVKRTGEKVFLECVQDMDHENMFWYRQDPGLGLRLIYFSYDVKMKEKGDIPEGYSVSREKKERFSLILESASTNQTSMYLCASSLGRGEAFFGQGTRLTVV.

In this sample, this clonotype turned up many times. V gene TRBV5-5 combines with J gene TRBJ1-1; no definite D call. Germline V gene lookup returns CDR1 SGHKS and CDR2 YYEKEE (reference sequence). V lost 0 bases and J 0 bases, leaving 12 bases between the germline ends. The CDR3 covers 16 residues. The CDR3 region is CASSLASGRLNTEAFF. In nucleotides, the CDR3 is TGTGCCAGCAGCTTGGCCTCGGGCAGGCTGAACACTGAAGCTTTCTTT.

The chain links TRBV6-1 to TRBJ2-7; D remains ambiguous. Germline assignment: CDR1 MNHNS and CDR2 SASEGT. This CDR3 comprises 13 residues. Trimming stripped 1 base from V and 2 bases from J, with 6 bases between. CDR3 loop: CASSEGSAYEQYF. CDR3 bases: TGTGCCAGCAGTGAAGGCTCTGCCTACGAGCAGTACTTC.

This clonotype is a singleton in its sample. This chain uses TRBV20-1 with TRBJ1-2; weak D call: TRBD1 (6 bases). This CDR3 comprises 14 residues. CDR1 is DFQATT and CDR2 is SNEGSKA in the germline V gene (reference sequence). The V and J ends lost 1 base and 0 bases respectively, with 9 bases between them. The CDR3, as DNA: TGCAGTGCTAGAGGGACAGCAACTAACTATGGCTACACCTTC. As protein: CSARGTATNYGYTF.

This chain connects TRBV7-8 to TRBJ2-6; unclear D gene. V was trimmed by 1 base and J by 4 bases, leaving 5 bases between them. Germline assignment: CDR1 SGHVS and CDR2 FQNEAQ. The CDR3 length is 14 residues. The CDR3 coding sequence is TGTGCCAGCAGCTTAGTAAGGGGGGCCAACGTCCTGACTTTC. This encodes CASSLVRGANVLTF.

This clonotype was counted at least ten times. V is TRBV6-2 or TRBV6-3 and J is TRBJ2-1; tentatively, D is TRBD1 or TRBD2 (5 bases each). V lost 6 bases and J 7 bases, leaving 19 bases between the germline ends. The CDR3 runs 15 residues. The V gene's germline CDR1 is MNHEY and CDR2 SVGEGT. CDR3 in DNA: TGTGCCAGCAGCCATCCCGGGACCCAGAGTAATGAGCAGTTCTTC. Amino acids: CASSHPGTQSNEQFF.

This clonotype was seen repeatedly, ten times or more. This chain links TRBV12-3 or TRBV12-4 with TRBJ1-1, with 7 positions matching TRBD1. The CDR3 covers 14 residues. Trimming at V came to 7 bases and at J to 1 base, leaving 6 bases not matched to a gene. CDR3 protein: CASKLTGRNTEAFF. In nucleotides, the CDR3 is TGTGCCAGCAAGTTGACAGGGCGGAACACTGAAGCTTTCTTT.

A remark on this clonotype: Sequence at one end of the junction differs from germline and may be a read error. Here the CDR3 DNA reads TGTGCCAGTAGTTTCGGGCGACAGGGATTCAATGAGCAGTTCTTC. Protein product: CASSFGRQGFNEQFF. The chain employs TRBV6-6 and TRBJ2-1; 7 nucleotides match TRBD1. Germline CDR1 is MNHNY and CDR2 is SVGAGI (reference sequence). This CDR3 is 15 amino acids long.